A selection of T cell receptor beta chains follows, all from one sample in a study of long-term antiretroviral therapy in people with HIV. The protocol was immunoSEQ multiplex PCR, while the TCRdb copy is restricted to in-frame clones and leaves out a portion. The sample has 30,000 to 35,000 clones, approximately 84% seen once. This material consisted of unsorted PBMCs, taken 3.1 years after starting antiretroviral therapy. Receptors were obtained from a woman between 45 and 60 years old with HIV. Both conserved end residues are part of each CDR3. A D gene is named only where the DNA matches it firmly. Size values are once, few and many counts, or a class for expanded clones, and some rows have none.

V gene: TRBV29-1; D gene: -; J gene: TRBJ1-2; clone size: -; CDR3 protein: CSVGQVPGYTF; CDR3 DNA: TGCAGCGTTGGCCAGGTCCCTGGCTACACCTTC
V gene: TRBV6-1; D gene: -; J gene: TRBJ1-6; clone size: -; CDR3 protein: CASTGPYNSPLHF; CDR3 DNA: TGTGCCAGCACAGGCCCCTATAATTCACCCCTCCACTTT
V gene: TRBV9; D gene: -; J gene: TRBJ1-6; clone size: -; CDR3 protein: CASSVNKGSPLHF; CDR3 DNA: TGTGCCAGCAGCGTAAATAAGGGTTCACCCCTCCACTTT
V gene: TRBV12-5; D gene: -; J gene: TRBJ1-6; clone size: few; CDR3 protein: CASGLAQFGNSPLHF; CDR3 DNA: TGTGCTAGTGGTTTGGCCCAGTTCGGGAATTCACCCCTCCACTTT
V gene: TRBV15; D gene: -; J gene: TRBJ1-2; clone size: few; CDR3 protein: CATSERAYGYTF; CDR3 DNA: TGTGCCACCAGCGAGAGGGCCTATGGCTACACCTTC
V gene: TRBV7-2; D gene: TRBD1; J gene: TRBJ1-2; clone size: few; CDR3 protein: CASSWDRFYGYTF; CDR3 DNA: TGTGCCAGCAGCTGGGACAGATTTTATGGCTACACCTTC
V gene: TRBV7-9; D gene: -; J gene: TRBJ2-5; clone size: -; CDR3 protein: CASSLVSETQYF; CDR3 DNA: TGTGCCAGCAGCTTAGTGTCAGAGACCCAGTACTTC
V gene: TRBV6-5; D gene: -; J gene: TRBJ2-7; clone size: few; CDR3 protein: CAISREPTYEQYF; CDR3 DNA: TGTGCCATCTCCCGCGAGCCCACCTACGAGCAGTACTTC
V gene: TRBV19; D gene: TRBD1; J gene: TRBJ1-6; clone size: -; CDR3 protein: CASTQGLPGQGFSPLHF; CDR3 DNA: TGTGCCAGTACCCAGGGACTACCGGGACAGGGATTTTCACCCCTCCACTTT
V gene: TRBV5-1; D gene: -; J gene: TRBJ2-3; clone size: -; CDR3 protein: CASSLVGSSTDTQYF; CDR3 DNA: TGCGCCAGCAGCTTGGTAGGGTCTAGCACAGATACGCAGTATTTT
V gene: TRBV29-1; D gene: TRBD2; J gene: TRBJ2-1; clone size: -; CDR3 protein: CSVEPGTSFVEQFF; CDR3 DNA: TGCAGCGTTGAGCCCGGGACTAGCTTTGTTGAGCAGTTCTTC
V gene: TRBV23-1; D gene: -; J gene: TRBJ1-5; clone size: -; CDR3 protein: CASSQRGEGQPQHF; CDR3 DNA: TGCGCCAGCAGTCAACGGGGCGAGGGTCAGCCCCAGCATTTT
V gene: TRBV6-5; D gene: -; J gene: TRBJ2-5; clone size: -; CDR3 protein: CASSYSGETQYF; CDR3 DNA: TGTGCCAGCAGTTACTCAGGGGAGACCCAGTACTTC
V gene: TRBV11-2; D gene: TRBD2; J gene: TRBJ2-2; clone size: once; CDR3 protein: CASSGIAGGGTGELFF; CDR3 DNA: TGTGCCAGCAGCGGCATAGCGGGGGGAGGGACCGGGGAGCTGTTTTTT
V gene: TRBV6-5; D gene: TRBD2; J gene: TRBJ2-3; clone size: -; CDR3 protein: CASSYVAGLLTDTQYF; CDR3 DNA: TGTGCCAGCAGTTACGTAGCGGGGTTACTCACAGATACGCAGTATTTT
V gene: TRBV30; D gene: -; J gene: TRBJ1-3; clone size: -; CDR3 protein: CAWSAGYGNTIYF; CDR3 DNA: TGTGCCTGGAGTGCAGGGTACGGAAACACCATATATTTT
V gene: TRBV5-6; D gene: -; J gene: TRBJ2-1; clone size: -; CDR3 protein: CASSSGRGSYNEQFF; CDR3 DNA: TGTGCCAGCAGCTCGGGCAGGGGTTCCTACAATGAGCAGTTCTTC
V gene: TRBV23-1; D gene: -; J gene: TRBJ1-4; clone size: -; CDR3 protein: CASSRHPGRSFTVANEKLFF; CDR3 DNA: TGCGCCAGCAGTCGCCACCCAGGGAGGTCGTTCACAGTAGCTAATGAAAAACTGTTTTTT
V gene: TRBV7-9; D gene: TRBD1; J gene: TRBJ1-1; clone size: -; CDR3 protein: CASSLPDRGRGETEAFF; CDR3 DNA: TGTGCCAGCAGCTTACCCGACAGGGGGCGAGGGGAAACTGAAGCTTTCTTT
V gene: TRBV27; D gene: -; J gene: TRBJ1-3; clone size: -; CDR3 protein: CAKQGSYSGNTIYF; CDR3 DNA: TGTGCCAAACAGGGTAGCTACTCTGGAAACACCATATATTTT
V gene: TRBV29-1; D gene: -; J gene: TRBJ2-5; clone size: once; CDR3 protein: CSVERGLATQYF; CDR3 DNA: TGCAGCGTTGAACGAGGGCTGGCGACCCAGTACTTC
V gene: TRBV29-1; D gene: TRBD2; J gene: TRBJ2-3; clone size: -; CDR3 protein: CSVEDPLTGLAGGDTQYF; CDR3 DNA: TGCAGCGTTGAAGATCCCCTAACGGGACTAGCGGGGGGAGATACGCAGTATTTT
V gene: TRBV10-2; D gene: -; J gene: TRBJ1-5; clone size: few; CDR3 protein: CASCRQSNQPQHF; CDR3 DNA: TGCGCCAGCTGCCGACAAAGCAATCAGCCCCAGCATTTT
V gene: TRBV4-2; D gene: -; J gene: TRBJ2-2; clone size: -; CDR3 protein: CASSRGRLANTGELFF; CDR3 DNA: TGTGCCAGCAGCCGAGGCCGACTAGCGAACACCGGGGAGCTGTTTTTT
V gene: TRBV7-8; D gene: -; J gene: TRBJ1-2; clone size: -; CDR3 protein: CASSPSYRDGYTF; CDR3 DNA: TGTGCCAGCAGCCCCTCCTACAGGGATGGCTACACCTTC
V gene: TRBV5-1; D gene: TRBD1; J gene: TRBJ1-5; clone size: -; CDR3 protein: CASSTGTGFNQPQHF; CDR3 DNA: TGCGCCAGCAGCACCGGGACAGGGTTCAATCAGCCCCAGCATTTT
V gene: TRBV6-5; D gene: -; J gene: TRBJ1-2; clone size: -; CDR3 protein: CASSRGEGYTF; CDR3 DNA: TGTGCCAGCAGTAGGGGCGAAGGCTACACCTTC
V gene: TRBV6-1; D gene: TRBD1; J gene: TRBJ2-3; clone size: once; CDR3 protein: CASQGAADTQYF; CDR3 DNA: TGTGCCAGCCAGGGGGCGGCAGATACGCAGTATTTT
V gene: TRBV30; D gene: -; J gene: TRBJ1-3; clone size: -; CDR3 protein: CAWSVRVGRDGFSGNTIYF; CDR3 DNA: TGTGCCTGGAGTGTAAGAGTTGGCCGGGACGGTTTCTCTGGAAACACCATATATTTT
V gene: TRBV6-1; D gene: -; J gene: TRBJ2-5; clone size: -; CDR3 protein: CASRILIGQETQYF; CDR3 DNA: TGTGCCAGCAGGATCTTGATCGGCCAAGAGACCCAGTACTTC
V gene: TRBV10-2; D gene: -; J gene: TRBJ1-5; clone size: few; CDR3 protein: CASSLDGANQPQHF; CDR3 DNA: TGCGCCAGCAGTCTAGACGGAGCCAATCAGCCCCAGCATTTT
V gene: TRBV29-1; D gene: -; J gene: TRBJ1-5; clone size: -; CDR3 protein: CSAIWGVNQPQHF; CDR3 DNA: TGCAGCGCTATCTGGGGTGTCAATCAGCCCCAGCATTTT
V gene: TRBV10-1; D gene: -; J gene: TRBJ1-5; clone size: -; CDR3 protein: CASSSTGNQPQHF; CDR3 DNA: TGCGCCAGCAGCTCCACAGGGAATCAGCCCCAGCATTTT
V gene: TRBV7-9; D gene: TRBD2; J gene: TRBJ2-3; clone size: -; CDR3 protein: CASSHKRGPTDTQYF; CDR3 DNA: TGTGCCAGCAGCCACAAGCGGGGGCCCACAGATACGCAGTATTTT
V gene: TRBV6-1; D gene: -; J gene: TRBJ1-2; clone size: -; CDR3 protein: CASSAHLGGYGYTF; CDR3 DNA: TGTGCCAGCAGTGCCCATCTAGGGGGCTATGGCTACACCTTC
V gene: TRBV6-5; D gene: -; J gene: TRBJ2-4; clone size: -; CDR3 protein: CASSSGLHLAKNIQYF; CDR3 DNA: TGTGCCAGCAGTTCGGGCCTTCATTTAGCCAAAAACATTCAGTACTTC
V gene: TRBV30; D gene: -; J gene: TRBJ1-4; clone size: -; CDR3 protein: CAWSVGAAATNEKLFF; CDR3 DNA: TGTGCCTGGAGTGTAGGGGCAGCTGCAACTAATGAAAAACTGTTTTTT
V gene: TRBV18; D gene: -; J gene: TRBJ2-3; clone size: -; CDR3 protein: CASPVDGSSTDTQYF; CDR3 DNA: TGTGCCAGCCCTGTGGACGGGTCTAGCACAGATACGCAGTATTTT
V gene: TRBV27; D gene: -; J gene: TRBJ1-6; clone size: -; CDR3 protein: CASSRDTFNSPLHF; CDR3 DNA: TGTGCCAGCAGTAGGGACACCTTTAATTCACCCCTCCACTTT
V gene: TRBV19; D gene: -; J gene: TRBJ1-1; clone size: few; CDR3 protein: CASSIARTVLPLNTEAFF; CDR3 DNA: TGTGCCAGTAGTATAGCGCGTACTGTATTACCCCTGAACACTGAAGCTTTCTTT
V gene: TRBV2; D gene: -; J gene: TRBJ1-5; clone size: few; CDR3 protein: CASSDGGAGQPQHF; CDR3 DNA: TGTGCCAGCAGTGATGGAGGGGCGGGTCAGCCCCAGCATTTT
V gene: TRBV11-2; D gene: -; J gene: TRBJ2-7; clone size: -; CDR3 protein: CASSLGTSFEQYF; CDR3 DNA: TGTGCCAGCAGCCTTGGGACTTCCTTCGAGCAGTACTTC
V gene: TRBV19; D gene: -; J gene: TRBJ1-6; clone size: -; CDR3 protein: CASSSGPGVRSPLHF; CDR3 DNA: TGTGCCAGTAGTTCGGGCCCCGGAGTGAGGTCACCCCTCCACTTT
V gene: TRBV30; D gene: -; J gene: TRBJ1-2; clone size: -; CDR3 protein: CAWSSGGFGGYTF; CDR3 DNA: TGTGCCTGGAGTTCCGGGGGCTTCGGTGGCTACACCTTC
V gene: TRBV5-1; D gene: -; J gene: TRBJ2-3; clone size: -; CDR3 protein: CASSLDIGGGSTDTQYF; CDR3 DNA: TGCGCCAGCAGCTTGGATATCGGAGGGGGCTCGACAGATACGCAGTATTTT
V gene: TRBV10-1; D gene: -; J gene: TRBJ1-5; clone size: -; CDR3 protein: CARIGHQPQHF; CDR3 DNA: TGCGCCAGGATAGGCCATCAGCCCCAGCATTTT
V gene: TRBV6-5; D gene: -; J gene: TRBJ1-1; clone size: -; CDR3 protein: CASSYRNGGEAFF; CDR3 DNA: TGTGCCAGCAGTTACAGGAACGGAGGTGAAGCTTTCTTT
V gene: TRBV6-5; D gene: -; J gene: TRBJ1-2; clone size: -; CDR3 protein: CATSRADLFNYGYTF; CDR3 DNA: TGTGCCACCTCCCGAGCAGATTTATTTAACTATGGCTACACCTTC
V gene: TRBV7-9; D gene: -; J gene: TRBJ1-1; clone size: -; CDR3 protein: CASTLDRTNTEAFF; CDR3 DNA: TGTGCCAGCACCCTGGACAGAACGAACACTGAAGCTTTCTTT
V gene: TRBV5-1; D gene: -; J gene: TRBJ2-3; clone size: -; CDR3 protein: CASSLGRSTDTQYF; CDR3 DNA: TGCGCCAGCAGCTTGGGGAGAAGCACAGATACGCAGTATTTT
V gene: TRBV5-1; D gene: TRBD2; J gene: TRBJ2-2; clone size: -; CDR3 protein: CASSSGGRTNTGELFF; CDR3 DNA: TGCGCCAGCTCTTCGGGGGGACGTACGAACACCGGGGAGCTGTTTTTT
V gene: TRBV9; D gene: TRBD2; J gene: TRBJ2-3; clone size: -; CDR3 protein: CASSLTSGGEGTQYF; CDR3 DNA: TGTGCCAGCAGCCTCACTAGCGGGGGGGAGGGGACGCAGTATTTT